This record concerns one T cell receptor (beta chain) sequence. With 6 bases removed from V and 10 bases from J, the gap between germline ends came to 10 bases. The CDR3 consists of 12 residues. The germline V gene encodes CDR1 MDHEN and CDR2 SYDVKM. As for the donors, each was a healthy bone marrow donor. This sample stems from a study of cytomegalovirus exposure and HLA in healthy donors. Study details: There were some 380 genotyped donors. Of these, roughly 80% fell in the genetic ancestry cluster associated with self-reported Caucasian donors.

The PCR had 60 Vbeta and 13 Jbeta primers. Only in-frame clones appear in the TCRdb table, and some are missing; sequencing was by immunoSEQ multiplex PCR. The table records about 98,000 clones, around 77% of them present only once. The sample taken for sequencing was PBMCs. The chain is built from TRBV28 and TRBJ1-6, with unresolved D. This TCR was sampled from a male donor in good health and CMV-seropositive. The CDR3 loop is CASRLDNSPLHF. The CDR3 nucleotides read TGTGCCAGCAGACTCGACAACTCACCCCTCCACTTT.